A selection of T cell receptor beta chains follows, all from one sample in a study of cytomegalovirus exposure and HLA in healthy donors. The method was immunoSEQ multiplex PCR; TCRdb's version includes in-frame clones alone and lacks a portion of them. In the table there are under 75,000 clones, 60% to 80% of which are singletons. The sequencing input was PBMCs. The receptors were sampled from a man aged 40-49 years in good health and CMV-seropositive. Each CDR3 is given with its conserved first and last residue. Each record gives: V gene, clone size, J gene, D gene, CDR3 protein, CDR3 DNA. The D gene is left open where the match is weak. Clone size, where shown, is once, few, many, or a class for clones that have expanded.

TRBV7-9,NA,TRBJ1-2,NA,CSSSLGLKGDYGYTF,TGTTCCAGCAGCTTAGGCCTGAAGGGAGACTATGGCTACACCTTC
TRBV7-9,once,TRBJ1-2,TRBD1,CSSSLPGQGNYGYTF,TGTTCCAGCAGCTTACCGGGACAGGGTAACTATGGCTACACCTTC
TRBV27,NA,TRBJ2-7,NA,CASSLRGGSSYEQYF,TGTGCCAGCAGCCTCAGGGGTGGGAGCTCCTACGAGCAGTACTTC
TRBV5-1,NA,TRBJ1-1,NA,CASSFSERANTEAFF,TGCGCCAGCAGCTTTAGTGAGAGGGCCAACACTGAAGCTTTCTTT
TRBV7-9,NA,TRBJ2-7,NA,CASSLTLGYEQYF,TGTGCCAGCAGCCTTACACTAGGCTACGAGCAGTACTTC
TRBV6-6,NA,TRBJ2-2,TRBD1,CASNPTGANTGELFF,TGTGCCAGCAACCCGACAGGGGCGAACACCGGGGAGCTGTTTTTT
TRBV2,NA,TRBJ2-2,TRBD2,CASSRTSGSGGELFF,TGTGCCAGCAGCCGGACTAGCGGGTCCGGCGGGGAGCTGTTTTTT
TRBV7-9,NA,TRBJ2-7,TRBD1,CSSSLEPGTGGEQYF,TGTTCCAGCAGCCTTGAACCCGGGACAGGGGGCGAGCAGTACTTC
TRBV5-1,NA,TRBJ2-7,TRBD2,CASSLVLAGAYEQYF,TGCGCCAGCAGCTTGGTTCTAGCGGGGGCCTACGAGCAGTACTTC
TRBV6-5,NA,TRBJ2-7,NA,CASSYRGQEQYF,TGTGCCAGCAGTTACAGAGGCCAAGAGCAGTACTTC
TRBV6-4,NA,TRBJ2-3,TRBD2,CASSLLAGADTQYF,TGTGCCAGCAGTTTACTAGCGGGGGCAGATACGCAGTATTTT
TRBV5-6,NA,TRBJ1-3,TRBD1,CASSLASRGLSGNTIYF,TGTGCCAGCAGCTTGGCCTCGAGGGGGCTAAGTGGAAACACCATATATTTT
TRBV30,few,TRBJ2-1,NA,CAWGEGLYNEQFF,TGTGCCTGGGGGGAAGGACTCTACAATGAGCAGTTCTTC
TRBV11-2,many,TRBJ2-1,TRBD2,CASSSLLAGGYNEQFF,TGTGCCAGCAGTTCCCTTCTAGCGGGGGGTTACAATGAGCAGTTCTTC
TRBV10-3,NA,TRBJ1-2,TRBD1,CAISPDRVSGYTF,TGTGCCATCAGCCCCGACAGGGTCAGTGGCTACACCTTC
TRBV7-8,NA,TRBJ1-6,NA,CASSLAAGYNSPLHF,TGTGCCAGCAGCTTAGCGGCGGGGTATAATTCACCCCTCCACTTT
TRBV4-2,NA,TRBJ2-1,NA,CASSQNRANEQFF,TGTGCCAGCAGCCAGAACAGGGCCAATGAGCAGTTCTTC
TRBV5-1,NA,TRBJ2-4,NA,CASSLGGNIQYF,TGCGCCAGCAGCTTGGGCGGAAACATTCAGTACTTC
TRBV7-2,NA,TRBJ1-1,NA,CASSLGQTGTEAFF,TGTGCCAGCAGCCTAGGACAGACTGGCACTGAAGCTTTCTTT
TRBV12-5,few,TRBJ1-6,NA,CASGPGLNSPLHF,TGTGCTAGTGGTCCCGGACTCAATTCACCCCTCCACTTT
TRBV4-2,few,TRBJ2-5,TRBD2,CASSQDLAGGKDQETQYF,TGTGCCAGCAGCCAAGATCTAGCGGGAGGCAAAGACCAAGAGACCCAGTACTTC
TRBV10-3,NA,TRBJ2-6,TRBD1,CAIRTGAGANVLTF,TGTGCCATCAGGACAGGGGCTGGGGCCAACGTCCTGACTTTC
TRBV30,few,TRBJ2-3,NA,CAWIGISSTDTQYF,TGTGCCTGGATTGGCATATCTAGCACAGATACGCAGTATTTT
TRBV5-4,NA,TRBJ2-7,NA,CASGTLGYEQYF,TGTGCCAGCGGGACTTTGGGCTACGAGCAGTACTTC
TRBV5-6,NA,TRBJ2-7,TRBD1,CASSWTGGNEQYF,TGTGCCAGCAGCTGGACAGGGGGGAACGAGCAGTACTTC
TRBV30,few,TRBJ1-5,NA,CAWREGGSNQPQHF,TGTGCCTGGAGGGAGGGAGGGAGCAATCAGCCCCAGCATTTT
TRBV2,NA,TRBJ1-5,NA,CATTGQPNQPQHF,TGTGCCACCACCGGACAGCCTAATCAGCCCCAGCATTTT
TRBV6-5,NA,TRBJ2-2,NA,CASSYYSSPNTGELFF,TGTGCCAGCAGTTACTATAGCAGTCCGAACACCGGGGAGCTGTTTTTT
TRBV7-9,NA,TRBJ2-5,NA,CASTHPGENFSETQYF,TGTGCCAGCACCCATCCCGGGGAGAACTTCTCAGAGACCCAGTACTTC
TRBV2,NA,TRBJ1-5,TRBD1,CASRGGTGGQPQHF,TGTGCCAGCAGGGGCGGGACAGGGGGTCAGCCCCAGCATTTT
TRBV30,NA,TRBJ2-3,TRBD2,CAWSNIAGATDTQYF,TGTGCCTGGAGCAACATAGCGGGAGCCACAGATACGCAGTATTTT
TRBV5-4,NA,TRBJ2-3,NA,CASTDEADTQYF,TGTGCCAGCACAGACGAGGCAGATACGCAGTATTTT
TRBV7-2,once,TRBJ2-3,TRBD1,CASRPPGQSTDTQYF,TGTGCCAGCAGACCACCGGGACAGAGCACAGATACGCAGTATTTT
TRBV25-1,NA,TRBJ2-3,NA,CASSDPGATTDTQYF,TGTGCCAGCAGTGACCCAGGGGCCACCACAGATACGCAGTATTTT
TRBV7-3,NA,TRBJ2-1,NA,CASSLSVSSYNEQFF,TGTGCCAGCAGCTTAAGCGTTAGCTCCTACAATGAGCAGTTCTTC
TRBV19,few,TRBJ2-1,NA,CASREAGSVNEQFF,TGTGCCAGTAGAGAGGCAGGGTCTGTCAATGAGCAGTTCTTC
TRBV30,NA,TRBJ1-6,NA,CAWLAKRGIISPLHF,TGTGCCTGGTTGGCAAAAAGGGGGATAATCTCACCCCTCCACTTT
TRBV5-1,NA,TRBJ1-6,TRBD1,CASSLTGGTGAESPLHF,TGCGCCAGCAGCTTAACTGGGGGTACAGGGGCGGAATCACCCCTCCACTTT
TRBV2,NA,TRBJ1-5,NA,CASSGGGDRFNQPQHF,TGTGCCAGCAGCGGGGGGGGTGACAGGTTTAATCAGCCCCAGCATTTT
TRBV7-9,NA,TRBJ2-7,TRBD1,CASSDRGNAYEQYF,TGTGCCAGCAGCGACAGGGGGAACGCCTACGAGCAGTACTTC
TRBV19,NA,TRBJ2-1,TRBD2,CASRWSGRIGSSYNEQFF,TGTGCCAGTAGATGGAGCGGGAGAATCGGAAGCTCCTACAATGAGCAGTTCTTC
TRBV7-2,few,TRBJ2-6,NA,CASSLVGIGGDSGANVLTF,TGTGCCAGCAGCTTAGTAGGGATCGGGGGAGACTCTGGGGCCAACGTCCTGACTTTC
TRBV6-1,few,TRBJ2-7,NA,CASSRAGQGYEQYF,TGTGCCAGCAGTCGGGCGGGGCAGGGATACGAGCAGTACTTC
TRBV9,few,TRBJ1-4,NA,CASSPRQGATNEKLFF,TGTGCCAGCAGCCCACGACAAGGGGCAACTAATGAAAAACTGTTTTTT
TRBV7-9,once,TRBJ2-3,TRBD2,CASRSTTSGGYLQYF,TGTGCCAGCAGAAGTACGACTAGCGGGGGTTATTTGCAGTATTTT
TRBV4-1,few,TRBJ2-7,NA,CASSQARASAYYEQYF,TGCGCCAGCAGCCAAGCGAGGGCTAGCGCGTACTACGAGCAGTACTTC
TRBV19,few,TRBJ1-1,NA,CASKMGRANTEAFF,TGTGCCAGTAAAATGGGGAGGGCGAACACTGAAGCTTTCTTT
TRBV13,NA,TRBJ2-7,NA,CASSRTYEQYF,TGTGCCAGCAGCCGGACTTACGAGCAGTACTTC
TRBV6-1,NA,TRBJ2-7,TRBD1,CASSSGQGIYEQYF,TGTGCCAGCAGTTCGGGACAGGGGATCTACGAGCAGTACTTC
TRBV4-3,NA,TRBJ2-5,NA,CASSQEASEGTQYF,TGCGCCAGCAGCCAAGAAGCTAGCGAGGGGACCCAGTACTTC
TRBV2,NA,TRBJ2-3,NA,CASSESTTDTQYF,TGTGCCAGCAGTGAGTCGACAACAGATACGCAGTATTTT
TRBV4-2,NA,TRBJ2-3,TRBD2,CASSQERRGVVDTQYF,TGTGCCAGCAGCCAAGAACGCCGGGGGGTGGTAGATACGCAGTATTTT
TRBV10-3,NA,TRBJ2-5,TRBD1,CAISGGQQETQYF,TGTGCCATCAGTGGGGGACAGCAAGAGACCCAGTACTTC
TRBV7-8,NA,TRBJ2-7,NA,CASSAAGLRSVEQYF,TGTGCCAGCAGCGCAGCGGGTCTAAGGAGTGTAGAGCAGTACTTC
TRBV11-3,NA,TRBJ2-4,TRBD2,CASESGGAGLNIQYF,TGTGCCAGCGAGTCCGGGGGAGCGGGATTAAACATTCAGTACTTC